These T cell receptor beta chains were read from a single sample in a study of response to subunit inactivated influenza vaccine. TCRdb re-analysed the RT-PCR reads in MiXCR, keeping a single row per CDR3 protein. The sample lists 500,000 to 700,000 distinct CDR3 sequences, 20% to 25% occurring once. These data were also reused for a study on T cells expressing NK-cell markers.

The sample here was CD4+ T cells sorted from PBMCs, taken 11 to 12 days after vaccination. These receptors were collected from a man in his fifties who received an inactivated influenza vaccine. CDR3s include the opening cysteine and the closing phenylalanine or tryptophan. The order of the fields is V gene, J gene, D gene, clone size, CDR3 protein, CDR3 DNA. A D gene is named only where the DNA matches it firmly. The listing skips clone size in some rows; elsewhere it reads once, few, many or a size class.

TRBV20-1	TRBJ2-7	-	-	CSANKSGPKGEQYF	TGCAGTGCTAATAAGTCCGGTCCAAAGGGCGAGCAGTACTTC
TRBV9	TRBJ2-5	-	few	CASSVPNQETQYF	TGTGCCAGCAGCGTACCTAACCAAGAGACCCAGTACTTC
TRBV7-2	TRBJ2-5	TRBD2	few	CASSSRGGLAGKYF	TGTGCCAGCAGCTCCCGAGGTGGCCTAGCGGGGAAGTACTTC
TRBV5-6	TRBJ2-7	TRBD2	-	CASSIRGLAYYEQYF	TGTGCCAGCAGCATCCGGGGACTAGCCTACTACGAGCAGTACTTC
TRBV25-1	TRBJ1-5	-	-	CASSDDGGGQPQHF	TGTGCCAGCAGTGATGACGGCGGGGGTCAGCCCCAGCATTTT
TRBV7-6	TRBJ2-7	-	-	CASSLGLAGNNEQYF	TGTGCCAGCAGCTTAGGGCTAGCAGGAAACAACGAGCAGTACTTC
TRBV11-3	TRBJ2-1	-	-	CASSLWGWEDNEQFF	TGTGCCAGCAGCTTATGGGGTTGGGAGGATAATGAGCAGTTCTTC
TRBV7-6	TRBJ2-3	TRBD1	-	CASSFTGGRGTDTQYF	TGTGCCAGCAGCTTCACAGGGGGGCGAGGCACAGATACGCAGTATTTT
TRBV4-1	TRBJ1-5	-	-	CASSQDSGVNGPQHF	TGCGCCAGCAGCCAAGATTCAGGGGTGAATGGACCCCAGCATTTT
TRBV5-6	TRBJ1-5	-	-	CASSSLRIGTSNQPQHF	TGTGCCAGCAGCTCCCTTCGAATTGGAACAAGCAATCAGCCCCAGCATTTT
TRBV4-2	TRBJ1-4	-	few	CASSPKEGVNEKLFF	TGTGCCAGCAGCCCAAAAGAGGGAGTTAATGAAAAACTGTTTTTT